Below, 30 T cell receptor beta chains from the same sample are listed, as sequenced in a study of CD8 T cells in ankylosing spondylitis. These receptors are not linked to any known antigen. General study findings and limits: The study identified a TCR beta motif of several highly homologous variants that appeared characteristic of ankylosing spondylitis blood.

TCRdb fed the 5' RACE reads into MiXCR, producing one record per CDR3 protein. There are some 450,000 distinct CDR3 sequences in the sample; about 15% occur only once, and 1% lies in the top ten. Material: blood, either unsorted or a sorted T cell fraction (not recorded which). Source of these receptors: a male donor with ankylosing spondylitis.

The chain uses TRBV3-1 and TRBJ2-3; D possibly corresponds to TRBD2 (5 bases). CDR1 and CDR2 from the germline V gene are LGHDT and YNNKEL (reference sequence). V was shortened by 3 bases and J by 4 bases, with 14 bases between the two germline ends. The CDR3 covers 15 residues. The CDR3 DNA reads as TGTGCCAGCAGCCATAATAGCGCACGAGCAGATACGCAGTATTTT. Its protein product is CASSHNSARADTQYF.

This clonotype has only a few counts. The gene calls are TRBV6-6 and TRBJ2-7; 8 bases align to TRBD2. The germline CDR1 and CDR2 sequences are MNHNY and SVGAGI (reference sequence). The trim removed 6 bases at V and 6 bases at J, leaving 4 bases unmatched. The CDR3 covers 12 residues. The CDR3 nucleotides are TGTGCCAGCAGCGGGAGGGCCTTCGAGCAGTACTTC. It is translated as CASSGRAFEQYF.

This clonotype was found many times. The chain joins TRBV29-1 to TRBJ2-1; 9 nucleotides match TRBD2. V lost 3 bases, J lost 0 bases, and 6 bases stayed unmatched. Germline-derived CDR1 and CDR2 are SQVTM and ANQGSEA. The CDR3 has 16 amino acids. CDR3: CSVDRAGGVSYNEQFF. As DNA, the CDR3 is TGCAGCGTTGATCGCGCGGGAGGGGTCTCCTACAATGAGCAGTTCTTC.

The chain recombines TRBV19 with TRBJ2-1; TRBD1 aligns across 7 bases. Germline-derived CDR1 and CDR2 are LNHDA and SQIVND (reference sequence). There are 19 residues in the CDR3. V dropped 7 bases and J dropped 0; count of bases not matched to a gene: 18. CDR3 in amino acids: CASKFAAQGRPSSYNEQFF. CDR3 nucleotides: TGTGCCAGTAAGTTCGCGGCACAGGGGCGCCCCAGCTCCTACAATGAGCAGTTCTTC.

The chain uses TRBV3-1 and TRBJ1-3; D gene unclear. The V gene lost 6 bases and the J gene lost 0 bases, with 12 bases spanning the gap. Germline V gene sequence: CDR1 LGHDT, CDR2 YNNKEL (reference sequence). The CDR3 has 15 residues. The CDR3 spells CASSSVRSSGNTIYF. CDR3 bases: TGTGCCAGCAGTTCAGTCCGGAGCTCTGGAAACACCATATATTTT.

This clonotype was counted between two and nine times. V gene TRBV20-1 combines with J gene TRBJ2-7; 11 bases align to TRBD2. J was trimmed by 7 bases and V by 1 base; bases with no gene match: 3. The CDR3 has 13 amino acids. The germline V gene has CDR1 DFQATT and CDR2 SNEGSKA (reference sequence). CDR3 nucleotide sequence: TGCAGTGCTAGAGTAGCGGGGGGGCGGGAGCAGTACTTC. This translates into CSARVAGGREQYF.

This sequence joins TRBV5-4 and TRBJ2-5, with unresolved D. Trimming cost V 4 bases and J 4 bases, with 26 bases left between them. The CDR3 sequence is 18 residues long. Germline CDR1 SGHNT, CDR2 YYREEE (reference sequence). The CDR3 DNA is TGTGCCAGCAGCCCCACCCGAGAAGGGCTAATGTTCGGAGAGACCCAGTACTTC. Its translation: CASSPTREGLMFGETQYF.

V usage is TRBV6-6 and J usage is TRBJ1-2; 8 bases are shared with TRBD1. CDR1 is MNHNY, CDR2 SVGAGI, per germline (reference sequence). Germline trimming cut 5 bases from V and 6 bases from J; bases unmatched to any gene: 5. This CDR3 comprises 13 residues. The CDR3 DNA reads TGTGCCAGCAGTCCTATGACAGGGGATGGCTACACCTTC. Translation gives CASSPMTGDGYTF.

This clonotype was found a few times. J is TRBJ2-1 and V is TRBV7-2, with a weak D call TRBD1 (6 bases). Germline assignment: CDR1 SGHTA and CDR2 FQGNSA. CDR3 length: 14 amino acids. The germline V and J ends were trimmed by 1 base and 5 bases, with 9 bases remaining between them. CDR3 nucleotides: TGTGCCAGCAGCTTAGGGACAGTCCACAATGAGCAGTTCTTC. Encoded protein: CASSLGTVHNEQFF.

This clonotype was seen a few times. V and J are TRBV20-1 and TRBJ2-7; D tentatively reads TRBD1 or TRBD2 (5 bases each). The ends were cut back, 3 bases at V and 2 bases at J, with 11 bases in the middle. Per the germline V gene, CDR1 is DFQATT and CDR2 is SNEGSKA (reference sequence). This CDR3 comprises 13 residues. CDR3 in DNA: TGCAGTGCTAGCGGGGACCTAACCTACGAGCAGTACTTC. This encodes CSASGDLTYEQYF.

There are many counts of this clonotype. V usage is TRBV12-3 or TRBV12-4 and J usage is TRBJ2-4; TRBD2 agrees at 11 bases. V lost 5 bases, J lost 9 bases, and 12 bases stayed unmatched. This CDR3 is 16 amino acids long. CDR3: CASSTGLAGPLGIQYF. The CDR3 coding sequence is TGTGCCAGCAGTACCGGACTAGCGGGTCCGTTAGGCATTCAGTACTTC.

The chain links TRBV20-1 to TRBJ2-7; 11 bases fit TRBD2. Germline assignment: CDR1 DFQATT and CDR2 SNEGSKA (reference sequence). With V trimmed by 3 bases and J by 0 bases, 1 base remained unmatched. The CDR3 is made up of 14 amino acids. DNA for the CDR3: TGCAGTGCTAGGGGACTAGCGGTCTCCTACGAGCAGTACTTC. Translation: CSARGLAVSYEQYF.

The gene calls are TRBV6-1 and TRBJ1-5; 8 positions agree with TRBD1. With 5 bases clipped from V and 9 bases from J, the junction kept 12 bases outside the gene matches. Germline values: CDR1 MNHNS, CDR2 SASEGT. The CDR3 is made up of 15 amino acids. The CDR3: CASSQTGTGILPQHF. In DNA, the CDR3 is TGTGCCAGCAGTCAGACCGGGACAGGTATCTTGCCCCAGCATTTT.

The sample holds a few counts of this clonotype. The CDR3 DNA follows: TGTGCCAGCAGCCCTAGCTTGGGACTAGCGGGGGGAGTCACAGATACGCAGTATTTT. It encodes CASSPSLGLAGGVTDTQYF. The chain recombines TRBV3-1 with TRBJ2-3; the match to TRBD2 covers 15 bases. V trimming: 4 bases; J trimming: 2 bases; junction bases outside the gene matches: 10. Germline values: CDR1 LGHDT, CDR2 YNNKEL (reference sequence). The CDR3 totals 19 residues.

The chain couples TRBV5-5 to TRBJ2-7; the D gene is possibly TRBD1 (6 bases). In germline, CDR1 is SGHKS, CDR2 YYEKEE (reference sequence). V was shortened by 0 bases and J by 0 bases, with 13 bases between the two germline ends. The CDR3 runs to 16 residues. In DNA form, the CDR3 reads TGTGCCAGCAGCTTGGTACCAGGGGCCACCTCCTACGAGCAGTACTTC. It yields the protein CASSLVPGATSYEQYF.

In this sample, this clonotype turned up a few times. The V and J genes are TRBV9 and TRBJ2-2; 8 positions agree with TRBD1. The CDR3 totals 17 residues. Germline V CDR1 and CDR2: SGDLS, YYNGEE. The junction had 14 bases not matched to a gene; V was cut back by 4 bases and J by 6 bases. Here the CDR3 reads CASSLSPQTGGSGELFF. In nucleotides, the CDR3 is TGTGCCAGCAGCCTTAGCCCTCAAACAGGGGGGTCCGGGGAGCTGTTTTTT.

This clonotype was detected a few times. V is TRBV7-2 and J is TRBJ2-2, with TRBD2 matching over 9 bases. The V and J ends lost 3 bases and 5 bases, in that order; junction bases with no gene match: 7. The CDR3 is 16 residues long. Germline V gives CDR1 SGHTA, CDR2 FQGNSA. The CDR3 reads CASSLGAGGRTGELFF. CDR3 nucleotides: TGTGCCAGCAGCTTGGGAGCGGGGGGAAGGACCGGGGAGCTGTTTTTT.

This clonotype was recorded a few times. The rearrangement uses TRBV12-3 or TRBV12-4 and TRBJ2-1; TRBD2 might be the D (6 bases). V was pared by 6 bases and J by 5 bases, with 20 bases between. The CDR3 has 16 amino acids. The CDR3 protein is CASRRGKEGTHNEQFF. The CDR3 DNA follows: TGTGCCAGCAGGCGCGGGAAAGAGGGCACACACAATGAGCAGTTCTTC.

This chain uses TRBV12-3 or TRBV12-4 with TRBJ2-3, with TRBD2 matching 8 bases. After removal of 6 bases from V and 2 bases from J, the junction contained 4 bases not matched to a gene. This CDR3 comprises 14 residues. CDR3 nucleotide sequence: TGTGCCAGCAGAAAAGCGGGGGCCACAGATACGCAGTATTTT. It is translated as CASRKAGATDTQYF.

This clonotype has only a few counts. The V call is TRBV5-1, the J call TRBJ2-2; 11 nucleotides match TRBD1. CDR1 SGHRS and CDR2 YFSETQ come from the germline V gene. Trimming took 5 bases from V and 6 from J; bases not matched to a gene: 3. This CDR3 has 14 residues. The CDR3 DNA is TGCGCCAGCAGTTGGACAGGGGGCTCCGGGGAGCTGTTTTTT. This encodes CASSWTGGSGELFF.

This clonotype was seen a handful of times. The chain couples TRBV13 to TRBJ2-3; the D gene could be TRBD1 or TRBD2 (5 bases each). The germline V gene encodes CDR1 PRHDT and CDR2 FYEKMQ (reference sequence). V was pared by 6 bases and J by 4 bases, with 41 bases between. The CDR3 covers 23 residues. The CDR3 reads CASRPRTRYQPPSGPKVPDTQYF. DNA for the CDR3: TGTGCCAGCAGACCCAGGACACGTTATCAACCTCCCAGCGGACCAAAGGTCCCAGATACGCAGTATTTT. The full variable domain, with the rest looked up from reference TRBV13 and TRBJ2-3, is AAGVIQSPRHLIKEKRETATLKCYPIPRHDTVYWYQQGPGQDPQFLISFYEKMQSDKGSIPDRFSAQQFSDYHSELNMSSLELGDSALYFCASRPRTRYQPPSGPKVPDTQYFGPGTRLTVL.

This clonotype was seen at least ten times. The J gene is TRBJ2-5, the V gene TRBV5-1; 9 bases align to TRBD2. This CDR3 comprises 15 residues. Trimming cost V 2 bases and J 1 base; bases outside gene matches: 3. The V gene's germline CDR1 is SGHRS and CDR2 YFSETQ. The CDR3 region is CASSFSGGLQETQYF. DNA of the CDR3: TGCGCCAGCAGCTTTAGCGGGGGACTCCAAGAGACCCAGTACTTC.

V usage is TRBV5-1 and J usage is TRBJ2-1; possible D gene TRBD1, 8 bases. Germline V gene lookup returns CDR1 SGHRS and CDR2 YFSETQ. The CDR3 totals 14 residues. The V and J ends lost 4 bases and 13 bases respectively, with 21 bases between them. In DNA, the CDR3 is TGCGCCAGCAGCGAAACAGGGGGGGGACGCCTTCAGTTCTTC. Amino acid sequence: CASSETGGGRLQFF.

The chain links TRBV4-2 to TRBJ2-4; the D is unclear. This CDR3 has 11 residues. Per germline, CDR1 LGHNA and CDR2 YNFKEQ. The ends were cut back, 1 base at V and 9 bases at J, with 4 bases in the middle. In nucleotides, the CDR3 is TGTGCCAGCAGCCAAGGGCGCATTCAGTACTTC. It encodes CASSQGRIQYF.

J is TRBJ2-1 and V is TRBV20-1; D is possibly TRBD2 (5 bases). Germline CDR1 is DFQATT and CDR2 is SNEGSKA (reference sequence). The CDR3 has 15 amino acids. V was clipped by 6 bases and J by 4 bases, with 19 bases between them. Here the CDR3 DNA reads TGCAGTGCCCCTCCTGTCCGGGGAGTGTACAATGAGCAGTTCTTC. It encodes CSAPPVRGVYNEQFF.

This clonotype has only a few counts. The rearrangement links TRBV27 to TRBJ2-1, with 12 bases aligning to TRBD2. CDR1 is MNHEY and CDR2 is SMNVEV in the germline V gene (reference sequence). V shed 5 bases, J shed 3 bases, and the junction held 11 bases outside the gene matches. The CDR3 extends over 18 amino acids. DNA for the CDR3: TGTGCCAGCAGTCGGGACTGGACTAGCGGGAAGGTCTACAATGAGCAGTTCTTC. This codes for CASSRDWTSGKVYNEQFF.

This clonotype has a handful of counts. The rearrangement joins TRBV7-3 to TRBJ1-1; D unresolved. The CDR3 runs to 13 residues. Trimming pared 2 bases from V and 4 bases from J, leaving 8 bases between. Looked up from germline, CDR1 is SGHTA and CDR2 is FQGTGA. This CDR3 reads CASSLQDSTEAFF. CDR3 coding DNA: TGTGCCAGCAGCTTACAGGATTCCACTGAAGCTTTCTTT. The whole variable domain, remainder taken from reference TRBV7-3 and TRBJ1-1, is GAGVSQTPSNKVTEKGKYVELRCDPISGHTALYWYRQSLGQGPEFLIYFQGTGAADDSGLPNDRFFAVRPEGSVSTLKIQRTERGDSAVYLCASSLQDSTEAFFGQGTRLTVV.

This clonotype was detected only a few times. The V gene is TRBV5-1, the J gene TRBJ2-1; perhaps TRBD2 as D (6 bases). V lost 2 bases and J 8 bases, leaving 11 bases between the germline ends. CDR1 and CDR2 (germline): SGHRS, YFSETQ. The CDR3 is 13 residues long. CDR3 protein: CASSFGGAHEQFF. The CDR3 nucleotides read TGCGCCAGCAGCTTCGGAGGGGCACATGAGCAGTTCTTC.

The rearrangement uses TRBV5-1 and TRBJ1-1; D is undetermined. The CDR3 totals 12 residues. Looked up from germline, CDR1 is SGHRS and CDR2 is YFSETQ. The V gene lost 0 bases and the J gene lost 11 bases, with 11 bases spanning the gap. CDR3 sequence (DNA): TGCGCCAGCAGCTTGGGGGAGGTCGCGGCTTTCTTT. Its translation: CASSLGEVAAFF. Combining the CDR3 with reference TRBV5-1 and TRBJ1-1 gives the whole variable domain KAGVTQTPRYLIKTRGQQVTLSCSPISGHRSVSWYQQTPGQGLQFLFEYFSETQRNKGNFPGRFSGRQFSNSRSEMNVSTLELGDSALYLCASSLGEVAAFFGQGTRLTVV.

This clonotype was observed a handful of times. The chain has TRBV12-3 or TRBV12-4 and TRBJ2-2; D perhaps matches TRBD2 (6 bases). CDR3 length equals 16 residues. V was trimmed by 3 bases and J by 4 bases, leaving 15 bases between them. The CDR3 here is CASSFRASVTTGELFF. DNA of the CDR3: TGTGCCAGCAGTTTTCGGGCTAGCGTAACCACCGGGGAGCTGTTTTTT.